This T cell receptor (beta chain) appears in the sequencing data of a study of shared clonotypes between healthy human individuals. Study in general: CD4 naive and memory got three plates each, CD8 naive two, CD8 memory one. Study conclusions and caveats: It was expected that sequencing depth would affect clonotype sharing among donors.

In the case of this clone: Antigen: not known.

Naivety among CD8 cells was defined by CD45RO negativity and positive CCR7 selection, thereby excluding terminally differentiated effector memory CD45RA+ cells. The assay ran at deep level. Libraries were prepared by immunoSEQ multiplex PCR; TCRdb keeps only in-frame clonotypes and omits some of them. Seen here are just over 2,000,000 clones, just under 95% observed once, and the top ten hold around 1.1%. The CDR3 contains 12 residues. The germline CDR1 and CDR2 sequences are LNHDA and SQIVND (reference sequence). The V and J ends lost 3 bases and 6 bases respectively, with 9 bases between them. The chain uses TRBV19 and TRBJ2-7; D gene unclear. This TCR derives from a man aged 18 to 35 in good health. Material for sequencing was naive CD8+ T cells sorted from blood. Written as DNA, the CDR3 is TGTGCCAGTAGTATCGTCGGAGTCGAGCAGTACTTC. Encoded protein: CASSIVGVEQYF. The variable domain in full, with the rest retrieved from reference TRBV19 and TRBJ2-7, is DGGITQSPKYLFRKEGQNVTLSCEQNLNHDAMYWYRQDPGQGLRLIYYSQIVNDFQKGDIAEGYSVSREKKESFPLTVTSAQKNPTAFYLCASSIVGVEQYFGPGTRLTVT.